This passage covers 25 T cell receptor beta chains from one sample sequenced in a study of blood T cell repertoires in COVID-19. Produced via immunoSEQ multiplex PCR; TCRdb's table is partial and in-frame only. The sample includes a few hundred thousand clones, around 89% of them seen just once. The sequencing sample was made of PBMCs or T cells enriched from blood (not recorded which). These receptors all stem from a woman aged 18-30 years with acute COVID-19.

The CDR3 reads CASSIPTGLGELFF. Written as DNA, the CDR3 is TGTGCCAGTAGTATACCGACAGGGCTGGGGGAGCTGTTTTTT. This chain links TRBV19 with TRBJ2-2; 7 bases are shared with TRBD1. Germline assignment: CDR1 LNHDA and CDR2 SQIVND (reference sequence). J gave up 8 bases and V 2 bases, and 5 bases lay outside the gene matches. There are 14 residues in the CDR3.

This clone occurred a few times. V and J are TRBV7-6 and TRBJ1-3; D is uncertain. V was shortened by 1 base and J by 0 bases, with 7 bases between the two germline ends. CDR3 length: 15 amino acids. CDR1 and CDR2 (germline): SGHVS, FNYEAQ. The CDR3 spells CASSLGRGSGNTIYF. In DNA, the CDR3 is TGTGCCAGCAGCTTAGGCCGGGGCTCTGGAAACACCATATATTTT.

The gene calls are TRBV28 and TRBJ1-1, with a tentative D call TRBD1 (5 bases). Per the germline V gene, CDR1 is MDHEN and CDR2 is SYDVKM. Trimming removed 6 bases from V and 1 base from J, with 12 bases in between. The CDR3 has 14 amino acids. CDR3 residues: CASSLTVKNTEAFF. In DNA form, the CDR3 reads TGTGCCAGCAGCCTGACAGTGAAGAACACTGAAGCTTTCTTT.

V is TRBV5-1 and J is TRBJ1-1; a possible D gene is TRBD1 (6 bases). V was shortened by 4 bases and J by 4 bases, with 17 bases between the two germline ends. This CDR3 is built from 15 residues. Looked up from germline, CDR1 is SGHRS and CDR2 is YFSETQ. The CDR3 protein is CASSSRSQGRTEAFF. CDR3 coding DNA: TGCGCCAGCAGCAGCCGGTCGCAGGGGCGCACTGAAGCTTTCTTT. The complete variable domain, with remaining parts taken from reference TRBV5-1 and TRBJ1-1, reads KAGVTQTPRYLIKTRGQQVTLSCSPISGHRSVSWYQQTPGQGLQFLFEYFSETQRNKGNFPGRFSGRQFSNSRSEMNVSTLELGDSALYLCASSSRSQGRTEAFFGQGTRLTVV.

The chain joins TRBV5-5 to TRBJ2-5; tentatively, D is TRBD2 (5 bases). V lost 3 bases, J lost 3 bases, and 12 bases lay in between. CDR1 is SGHKS, CDR2 YYEKEE, per germline (reference sequence). The CDR3 loop spans 14 amino acids. CDR3 DNA sequence: TGTGCCAGCAGCTCCCGACCCGGGGAAGAGACCCAGTACTTC. As protein: CASSSRPGEETQYF.

The gene calls are TRBV28 and TRBJ2-5; a weak D match, TRBD2 (6 bases). The CDR3 length is 17 residues. Trimming removed 3 bases from V and 1 base from J, with 18 bases in between. Germline CDR1 and CDR2: MDHEN and SYDVKM. CDR3 bases: TGTGCCAGCAGTTTTGGGTGGGACTGGGAAGTCCAAGAGACCCAGTACTTC. Residues: CASSFGWDWEVQETQYF.

The chain joins TRBV6-5 to TRBJ2-7; TRBD1 aligns across 8 bases. The CDR3 is 14 residues long. J gave up 6 bases and V 0 bases, and 4 bases lay outside the gene matches. From germline, CDR1 is MNHEY and CDR2 SVGAGI. The CDR3 DNA sequence: TGTGCCAGCAGTTACTCTCAGGGGGCTGGCGAGCAGTACTTC. This codes for CASSYSQGAGEQYF.

This sequence joins TRBV6-5 and TRBJ2-3; D might be TRBD2 (5 bases). Germline CDR1 is MNHEY and CDR2 is SVGAGI. V lost 0 bases, J lost 2 bases, and 12 bases lay in between. The CDR3 covers 16 residues. CDR3 residues: CASSYSLAGDTDTQYF. For the CDR3, the DNA is TGTGCCAGCAGTTACTCGTTGGCCGGGGACACAGATACGCAGTATTTT.

The chain has TRBV28 and TRBJ2-1; TRBD2 aligns across 7 bases. J gave up 2 bases and V 3 bases, and 4 bases lay outside the gene matches. Germline-derived CDR1 and CDR2 are MDHEN and SYDVKM. The CDR3 sequence is 15 residues long. The CDR3, as DNA: TGTGCCAGCAGTTTGACCGGGACTACCTACAATGAGCAGTTCTTC. Protein sequence: CASSLTGTTYNEQFF.

The rearrangement joins TRBV11-2 to TRBJ2-4; 10 positions agree with TRBD1. Germline CDR1 and CDR2: SGHAT and FQNNGV. V was pared by 5 bases and J by 8 bases, with 6 bases of the junction left unmatched. The CDR3 runs to 14 residues. The CDR3 nucleotides are TGTGCCAGCAGCCTCCGGGACAGGGGAGACATTCAGTACTTC. It codes for CASSLRDRGDIQYF. The full variable domain, rest sourced from reference TRBV11-2 and TRBJ2-4, is EAGVAQSPRYKIIEKRQSVAFWCNPISGHATLYWYQQILGQGPKLLIQFQNNGVVDDSQLPKDRFSAERLKGVDSTLKIQPAKLEDSAVYLCASSLRDRGDIQYFGAGTRLSVL.

The chain combines TRBV5-1 with TRBJ2-7; 13 bases are shared with TRBD2. The V segment lost 4 bases and the J segment 6 bases; nucleotides outside the gene matches: 4. The length of the CDR3 is 14 residues. Germline-derived CDR1 and CDR2 are SGHRS and YFSETQ. CDR3 in DNA: TGCGCCAGCAGCCCCGGGACTAGCGGGACCGAGCAGTACTTC. Its protein is CASSPGTSGTEQYF.

The chain carries TRBV5-1 and TRBJ2-1, with D possibly matching TRBD1 (6 bases). The V and J ends lost 3 bases and 8 bases respectively, with 12 bases between them. Germline V gives CDR1 SGHRS, CDR2 YFSETQ. This CDR3 spans 13 amino acids. CDR3 nucleotides: TGCGCCAGCAGCTCCTACAGGGAAGATGAGCAGTTCTTC. It encodes CASSSYREDEQFF.

J is TRBJ1-2 and V is TRBV5-1; D is unresolved. Per germline, CDR1 SGHRS and CDR2 YFSETQ. The CDR3 sequence is 13 residues long. Trimming took 6 bases from V and 4 from J, leaving 13 bases between them. The CDR3 protein is CASTTRVGYGYTF. CDR3 nucleotide sequence: TGCGCCAGCACCACGAGGGTGGGCTATGGCTACACCTTC.

This clone was recorded once. The chain recombines TRBV28 with TRBJ2-1; a weak D match, TRBD2 (5 bases). The germline CDR1 and CDR2 sequences are MDHEN and SYDVKM. The V end lost 2 bases, the J end lost 1 base, and 18 bases lay between the germline ends. There are 18 residues in the CDR3. In DNA, the CDR3 is TGTGCCAGCAGTTTACGGGCCGGGGTCGACGGGTCCTACAATGAGCAGTTCTTC. Residues: CASSLRAGVDGSYNEQFF.

The chain couples TRBV19 to TRBJ2-7; 10 bases align to TRBD2. The CDR3 loop spans 15 amino acids. Germline CDR1 is LNHDA and CDR2 is SQIVND (reference sequence). V gave up 2 bases and J gave up 2 bases; unmatched junction bases: 3. The CDR3 coding sequence is TGTGCCAGTAGTATACTGACTAGCGGGCCCTACGAGCAGTACTTC. Amino acid sequence: CASSILTSGPYEQYF.

This clone has only one observation. The junction departs from germline at one end; a sequencing error may be responsible. The chain uses TRBV6-6 and TRBJ1-4; possibly TRBD1 for D (6 bases). The CDR3 runs 14 residues. The germline gives CDR1 MNHNY, CDR2 SVGAGI (reference sequence). CDR3 region: CASSDSDSIEKLFF. The CDR3 DNA follows: TGTGCCAGCAGTGACTCGGACAGTATCGAAAAACTGTTTTTT.

V is TRBV28 and J is TRBJ2-7, with D maybe TRBD2 (5 bases). The CDR3 totals 13 residues. V was shortened by 3 bases and J by 9 bases, with 15 bases between the two germline ends. Germline V gene sequence: CDR1 MDHEN, CDR2 SYDVKM. The CDR3 reads CASSFPGTSVQYF. CDR3 nucleotide sequence: TGTGCCAGCAGTTTCCCGGGAACAAGCGTGCAGTACTTC. Together with reference TRBV28 and TRBJ2-7, the CDR3 gives the full variable domain: DVKVTQSSRYLVKRTGEKVFLECVQDMDHENMFWYRQDPGLGLRLIYFSYDVKMKEKGDIPEGYSVSREKKERFSLILESASTNQTSMYLCASSFPGTSVQYFGPGTRLTVT.

The chain is built from TRBV10-3 and TRBJ2-7; TRBD1 aligns across 8 bases. The V gene end was trimmed by 10 bases and the J gene end by 6 bases; junction bases not matched to a gene: 11. CDR1 and CDR2 from the germline V gene are ENHRY and SYGVKD. The CDR3 has 13 amino acids. The CDR3 spells CATTEQDRAEQYF. CDR3 nucleotide sequence: TGTGCCACCACCGAGCAGGACAGGGCCGAGCAGTACTTC.

Here the CDR3 reads CASSLERRQGSTEAFF. The CDR3 DNA is TGTGCCAGCAGCTTGGAGAGGAGACAGGGATCGACTGAAGCTTTCTTT. V is TRBV5-6 and J is TRBJ1-1; TRBD1 aligns across 7 bases. The CDR3 consists of 16 residues. V lost 0 bases, J lost 5 bases, and 10 bases stayed unmatched. CDR1 is SGHDT, CDR2 YYEEEE, per germline.

The genes are TRBV28 and TRBJ1-6, with a tentative D call TRBD1 (6 bases). The germline V gene has CDR1 MDHEN and CDR2 SYDVKM. The CDR3 is 15 amino acids. V dropped 5 bases and J dropped 2 bases, with 10 bases sitting between them. In nucleotides, the CDR3 is TGTGCCAGCAGTCCCCGGACAGCCTATAATTCACCCCTCCACTTT. It is translated as CASSPRTAYNSPLHF.

The chain joins TRBV28 to TRBJ2-4; TRBD2 agrees at 12 bases. CDR3 length: 16 residues. V dropped 4 bases and J dropped 3; count of bases not matched to a gene: 4. Germline loops: CDR1 MDHEN, CDR2 SYDVKM. The CDR3 nucleotides are TGTGCCAGCAGTTCTCCGACTAGCGGGAGCAAAAACATTCAGTACTTC. It codes for CASSSPTSGSKNIQYF. Drawing the rest from reference TRBV28 and TRBJ2-4, the complete variable domain is DVKVTQSSRYLVKRTGEKVFLECVQDMDHENMFWYRQDPGLGLRLIYFSYDVKMKEKGDIPEGYSVSREKKERFSLILESASTNQTSMYLCASSSPTSGSKNIQYFGAGTRLSVL.

Written as DNA, the CDR3 is TGTGCCACCAGTGATTGGGACAGTGCTCAGCCCCAGCATTTT. This codes for CATSDWDSAQPQHF. The V and J genes are TRBV24-1 and TRBJ1-5; TRBD1 aligns across 7 bases. J gave up 6 bases and V 2 bases, and 3 bases lay outside the gene matches. The CDR3 sequence is 14 residues long. Germline CDR1 KGHDR, CDR2 SFDVKD.

The rearrangement links TRBV19 to TRBJ1-3, with unresolved D. Germline loops: CDR1 LNHDA, CDR2 SQIVND (reference sequence). The CDR3 totals 12 residues. Trimming took off 8 bases at V and 4 bases at J, with 9 bases between the two ends. The CDR3 protein is CASHLAGNTIYF. DNA of the CDR3: TGTGCCAGTCACTTAGCGGGAAACACCATATATTTT.

The V gene is TRBV28, the J gene TRBJ1-2; D possibly corresponds to TRBD1 (5 bases). V was trimmed by 6 bases and J by 7 bases, leaving 18 bases between them. The germline CDR1 and CDR2 sequences are MDHEN and SYDVKM. The CDR3 has 14 amino acids. CDR3 region: CASRPLGGTGGYTF. In DNA form, the CDR3 reads TGTGCCAGCAGACCCTTGGGAGGGACGGGTGGCTACACCTTC.

The chain recombines TRBV27 with TRBJ2-7, with 7 bases identical to TRBD1. Germline V lookup: CDR1 MNHEY, CDR2 SMNVEV (reference sequence). Losses at the gene ends were 2 bases for V and 4 bases for J; bases not matched to a gene: 11. The CDR3 loop spans 16 amino acids. The DNA of the CDR3 is TGTGCCAGCAGTTTAAGATTGGCGACAGGGCTTTACGAGCAGTACTTC. Translated, it gives CASSLRLATGLYEQYF.